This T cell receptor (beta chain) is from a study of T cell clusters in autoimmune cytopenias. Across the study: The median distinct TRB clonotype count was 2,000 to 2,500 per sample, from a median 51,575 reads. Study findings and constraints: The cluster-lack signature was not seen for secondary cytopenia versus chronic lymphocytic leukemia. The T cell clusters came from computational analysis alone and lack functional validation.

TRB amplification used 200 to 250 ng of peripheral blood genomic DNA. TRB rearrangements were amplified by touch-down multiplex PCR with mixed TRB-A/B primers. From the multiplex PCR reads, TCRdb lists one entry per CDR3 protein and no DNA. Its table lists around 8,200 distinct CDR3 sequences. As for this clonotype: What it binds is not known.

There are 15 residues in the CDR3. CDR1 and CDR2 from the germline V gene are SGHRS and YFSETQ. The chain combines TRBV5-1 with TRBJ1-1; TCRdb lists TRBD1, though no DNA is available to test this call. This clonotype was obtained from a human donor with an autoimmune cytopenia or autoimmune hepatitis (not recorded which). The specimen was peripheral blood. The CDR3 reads CASRGRGPMNTEAFF.